What follows are 12 T cell receptor beta chains derived from one specimen sequenced in a study of OX40 agonist ivuxolimab in advanced cancers. Data came from immunoSEQ multiplex PCR; TCRdb stores just in-frame clones and leaves some out. Found here are roughly 80,000 clones, about nine tenths of them singletons; the top ten hold around 2.5%. The input for sequencing was CD4+ or CD8+ T cells sorted from blood, taken in a trial of the OX40 agonist ivuxolimab. Every receptor here comes from an adult with an advanced solid tumor such as melanoma, head and neck, liver or kidney cancer.

CDR3 sequence: CASSEGAYGYTF. For the CDR3, the DNA is TGTGCCAGCAGTGAGGGGGCGTATGGCTACACCTTC. The chain carries TRBV6-6 and TRBJ1-2; TRBD1 matches 7 bases. CDR1 and CDR2 from the germline V gene are MNHNY and SVGAGI (reference sequence). CDR3 size: 12 residues. Trimming took 5 bases from V and 5 from J; bases not matched to a gene: 2.

V usage is TRBV28 and J usage is TRBJ2-7; D gene uncertain. The germline V and J ends were trimmed by 3 bases and 6 bases, with 9 bases remaining between them. The CDR3 contains 12 residues. Germline assignment: CDR1 MDHEN and CDR2 SYDVKM. CDR3 sequence reads: CASSFSMAEQYF. The CDR3, as DNA: TGTGCCAGCAGTTTTTCAATGGCCGAGCAGTACTTC.

As for this clone: The junction does not match germline at one end; this may be a read error. V usage is TRBV7-7 and J usage is TRBJ2-1; tentatively, D is TRBD2 (6 bases). CDR3 length: 15 residues. CDR1 SSHAT and CDR2 FNYEAQ come from the germline V gene (reference sequence). The CDR3 DNA reads as TGTGCTAGCAGCCCCGACGGCGGGGCTATCAATGAGCAGTTCTTC. It yields the protein CASSPDGGAINEQFF.

This clone appeared once. V gene TRBV5-1 combines with J gene TRBJ1-2, with TRBD1 as a possible D gene (5 bases). The length of the CDR3 is 13 residues. CDR1 is SGHRS and CDR2 is YFSETQ in the germline V gene. Deletions cut 2 bases from V and 6 bases from J, with 11 bases between. The CDR3 coding sequence is TGCGCCAGCAGCTTCTCGGGGGAGAATGGCTACACCTTC. Amino acid sequence: CASSFSGENGYTF.

This clone occurred a few times. This sequence joins TRBV11-3 and TRBJ1-5, with D hard to call. This CDR3 is 13 amino acids long. Germline V gives CDR1 SGHNT, CDR2 YENEEA. The V end was cut by 5 bases, the J end by 1 base, with 6 bases between. CDR3 bases: TGTGCCAGCAGCCCCTCAAGCAATCAGCCCCAGCATTTT. This sequence encodes CASSPSSNQPQHF.

The chain combines TRBV27 with TRBJ1-2; the D is unclear. V was shortened by 7 bases and J by 5 bases, with 17 bases between the two germline ends. This CDR3 is 14 amino acids long. CDR1 is MNHEY, CDR2 SMNVEV, per germline (reference sequence). CDR3 DNA: TGTGCCAGCACCTCAGCGGCCCCCCCGTATGGCTACACCTTC. It yields the protein CASTSAAPPYGYTF.

This chain links TRBV30 with TRBJ2-3; 7 nucleotides align to TRBD1. Germline trimming cut 7 bases from V and 4 bases from J; bases unmatched to any gene: 11. This CDR3 spans 14 amino acids. Germline V gives CDR1 GTSNPN, CDR2 SVGIG (reference sequence). This CDR3 is CAYATGFGPDTQYF. The DNA for the CDR3 is TGTGCCTACGCGACAGGGTTCGGCCCAGATACGCAGTATTTT.

The chain couples TRBV28 to TRBJ1-2; weak D call: TRBD1 (6 bases). The germline V and J ends were trimmed by 7 bases and 0 bases, with 9 bases remaining between them. Germline assignment: CDR1 MDHEN and CDR2 SYDVKM. This CDR3 comprises 13 residues. In DNA, the CDR3 is TGTGCCAGCATGGACAGCTCTAACTATGGCTACACCTTC. Translation: CASMDSSNYGYTF.

The chain has TRBV2 and TRBJ2-1; no reliable D call. Germline V gives CDR1 SNHLY, CDR2 FYNNEI. This CDR3 is built from 14 residues. V was shortened by 5 bases and J by 1 base, with 9 bases between the two germline ends. CDR3 bases: TGTGCCAGCAGTTTGGACGGGTCCTACAATGAGCAGTTCTTC. This codes for CASSLDGSYNEQFF.

This clone was detected a few times. The chain is built from TRBV5-6 and TRBJ1-1; perhaps TRBD1 as D (6 bases). With 4 bases removed from V and 1 base from J, the gap between germline ends came to 14 bases. CDR3 length: 15 amino acids. Germline V CDR1 and CDR2: SGHDT, YYEEEE. The CDR3, as DNA: TGTGCCAGCAGCCCGGTGGGACATCGGAACACTGAAGCTTTCTTT. As protein: CASSPVGHRNTEAFF.

The J gene is TRBJ2-2, the V gene TRBV14; TRBD2 might be the D (6 bases). CDR1 SGHDN and CDR2 FVKESK come from the germline V gene. This CDR3 spans 15 amino acids. V dropped 7 bases and J dropped 1 base, with 13 bases sitting between them. CDR3 sequence: CASNGGKKNTGELFF. As DNA, the CDR3 is TGTGCCAGCAATGGAGGGAAAAAGAACACCGGGGAGCTGTTTTTT.

The genes are TRBV10-1 and TRBJ1-5; no reliable D call. CDR3 size: 10 residues. Germline V gene sequence: CDR1 WNHNN, CDR2 SYGVQD (reference sequence). V was shortened by 8 bases and J by 12 bases, with 11 bases between the two germline ends. This CDR3 reads CASLISLQHF. Written as DNA, the CDR3 is TGCGCCAGCTTAATCAGCCTCCAGCATTTT.